This section outlines one T cell receptor (beta chain) sequence together with its context. What it binds is not known. The data derive from a study of cytomegalovirus exposure and HLA in healthy donors. The CDR3 spans 15 residues. Looked up from germline, CDR1 is MRHNA and CDR2 is SNTAGT. The V gene end was trimmed by 4 bases and the J gene end by 4 bases; junction bases not matched to a gene: 7. This PCR relied on a set of 60 Vbeta primers and 13 Jbeta primers. Method: immunoSEQ multiplex PCR; TCRdb's copy keeps in-frame clones and lacks some. The sample lists about 220,000 clones, approximately 79% seen once, with roughly 1.9% in the top ten. Regarding the study as a whole: The study dropped some indistinguishable V segments, TRBV6-2 and TRBV6-3 among them. It was reportedly the case that the classifier diagnosed cytomegalovirus status with high specificity and sensitivity. About 87% or about 30% of the time was how often most TCR beta V segments were productive, according to an earlier analysis.

The clonotype comes from a male donor in good health and CMV-seronegative. J is TRBJ2-3 and V is TRBV6-4; 8 nucleotides line up with TRBD2. Sample: PBMCs. CDR3 in amino acids: CASSATSGGPDTQYF. The CDR3, as DNA: TGTGCCAGCAGTGCTACGTCGGGGGGGCCAGATACGCAGTATTTT.